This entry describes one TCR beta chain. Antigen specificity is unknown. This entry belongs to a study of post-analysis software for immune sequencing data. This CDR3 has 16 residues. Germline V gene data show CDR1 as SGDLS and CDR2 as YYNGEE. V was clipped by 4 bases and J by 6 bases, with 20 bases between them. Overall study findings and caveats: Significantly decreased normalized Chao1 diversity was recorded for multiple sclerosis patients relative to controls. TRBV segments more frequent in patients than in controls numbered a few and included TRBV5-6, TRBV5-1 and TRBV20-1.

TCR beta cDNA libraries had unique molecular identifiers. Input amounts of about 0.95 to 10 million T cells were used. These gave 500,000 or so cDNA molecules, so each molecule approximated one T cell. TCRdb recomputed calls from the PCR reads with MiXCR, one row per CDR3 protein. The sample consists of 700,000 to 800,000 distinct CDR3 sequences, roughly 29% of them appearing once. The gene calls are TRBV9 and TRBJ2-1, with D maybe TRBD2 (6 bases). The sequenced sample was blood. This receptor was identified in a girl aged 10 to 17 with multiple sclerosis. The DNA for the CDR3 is TGTGCCAGCAGCACCACGACTGGGGGGAGTCCCAATGAGCAGTTCTTC. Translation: CASSTTTGGSPNEQFF.